A selection of T cell receptor beta chains follows, all from one sample in a study of Tregs in tolerant kidney transplant recipients. Some clones are missing from TCRdb's copy, which holds only in-frame ones; the method was immunoSEQ multiplex PCR. The sample has approximately 82,000 clones, 93% seen once; the top ten hold roughly 1.7%. This sample comprised CD4+ T cells from blood (PBMCs), obtained 12 months after the transplant. The receptors here all came from a human patient who received a combined kidney and bone marrow transplant. Part of the T cells may come from the graft donor. The CDR3 runs from the conserved cysteine through the conserved F or W. The D gene is left open where the match is weak. Only some rows state a clone size, as once, few, many or a class for expanded clones.

CDR3aa: CASSFWMGQANSPLHF
CDR3nt: TGTGCCAGCAGCTTCTGGATGGGCCAGGCTAATTCACCCCTCCACTTT
abundance: -
j_gene: TRBJ1-6
v_gene: TRBV7-2
d_gene: -

CDR3aa: CASSPGGTVTEAFF
CDR3nt: TGTGCCAGCAGCCCCGGAGGGACAGTGACTGAAGCTTTCTTT
abundance: -
j_gene: TRBJ1-1
v_gene: TRBV7-9
d_gene: TRBD1

CDR3aa: CASSFGQGFGYTF
CDR3nt: TGTGCCAGCAGCTTCGGACAGGGCTTTGGCTACACCTTC
abundance: once
j_gene: TRBJ1-2
v_gene: TRBV7-9
d_gene: TRBD1

CDR3aa: CAISEGAGVRQFF
CDR3nt: TGTGCCATCAGTGAAGGAGCGGGAGTACGGCAGTTCTTC
abundance: few
j_gene: TRBJ2-1
v_gene: TRBV10-3
d_gene: TRBD2

CDR3aa: CASSPGQGPDTQYF
CDR3nt: TGTGCCAGCTCACCGGGACAGGGGCCAGATACGCAGTATTTT
abundance: -
j_gene: TRBJ2-3
v_gene: TRBV18
d_gene: TRBD1

CDR3aa: CASRLDRGRNTGELFF
CDR3nt: TGTGCCAGCAGATTGGACAGGGGGCGCAACACCGGGGAGCTGTTTTTT
abundance: -
j_gene: TRBJ2-2
v_gene: TRBV27
d_gene: TRBD1

CDR3aa: CASSYGEERQETQYF
CDR3nt: TGTGCCAGCAGTTACGGGGAGGAGCGGCAAGAGACCCAGTACTTC
abundance: -
j_gene: TRBJ2-5
v_gene: TRBV6-6
d_gene: -

CDR3aa: CASSFGGNTDTQYF
CDR3nt: TGTGCCAGCAGTTTTGGCGGGAACACAGATACGCAGTATTTT
abundance: -
j_gene: TRBJ2-3
v_gene: TRBV28
d_gene: -

CDR3aa: CASSLDYNTEAFF
CDR3nt: TGTGCCAGCAGCCTCGACTATAACACTGAAGCTTTCTTT
abundance: -
j_gene: TRBJ1-1
v_gene: TRBV7-7
d_gene: -

CDR3aa: CASTGYSYEQYF
CDR3nt: TGTGCCAGTACGGGGTACTCCTACGAGCAGTACTTC
abundance: -
j_gene: TRBJ2-7
v_gene: TRBV19
d_gene: -

CDR3aa: CASSLVPEAGRQETQYF
CDR3nt: TGTGCCAGCAGCTTAGTTCCCGAAGCGGGCCGGCAAGAGACCCAGTACTTC
abundance: -
j_gene: TRBJ2-5
v_gene: TRBV11-2
d_gene: -

CDR3aa: CASSLAKSGNEQYF
CDR3nt: TGTGCCAGCAGCTTGGCGAAAAGCGGGAACGAGCAGTACTTC
abundance: -
j_gene: TRBJ2-7
v_gene: TRBV5-4
d_gene: TRBD2

CDR3aa: CASRGNRGRNSPLHF
CDR3nt: TGTGCCAGCAGGGGGAACAGGGGCCGTAATTCCCCCCTCCACTTT
abundance: few
j_gene: TRBJ1-6
v_gene: TRBV2
d_gene: TRBD1

CDR3aa: CASSLGDRKYQETQYF
CDR3nt: TGCGCCAGCAGCTTGGGGGACAGAAAGTACCAAGAGACCCAGTACTTC
abundance: -
j_gene: TRBJ2-5
v_gene: TRBV5-1
d_gene: TRBD1

CDR3aa: CASGHILAGGRNEQFF
CDR3nt: TGCGCCAGCGGTCACATTCTAGCGGGGGGCAGGAATGAGCAGTTCTTC
abundance: once
j_gene: TRBJ2-1
v_gene: TRBV10-2
d_gene: TRBD2

CDR3aa: CASGVPRDRLSGYEQYF
CDR3nt: TGTGCCAGCGGAGTTCCTCGGGACAGGCTTTCAGGGTACGAGCAGTACTTC
abundance: -
j_gene: TRBJ2-7
v_gene: TRBV27
d_gene: TRBD1

CDR3aa: CASSREAISYEQYF
CDR3nt: TGCGCCAGCAGCCGGGAGGCCATTTCCTACGAGCAGTACTTC
abundance: -
j_gene: TRBJ2-7
v_gene: TRBV4-1
d_gene: -

CDR3aa: CASSWAGTSNYEQYF
CDR3nt: TGTGCCAGCAGCTGGGCGGGTACGTCGAACTACGAGCAGTACTTC
abundance: once
j_gene: TRBJ2-7
v_gene: TRBV5-6
d_gene: -

CDR3aa: CASSDPDRGPYEQYF
CDR3nt: TGCGCCAGCAGCGACCCGGACAGGGGACCCTACGAGCAGTACTTC
abundance: -
j_gene: TRBJ2-7
v_gene: TRBV4-3
d_gene: TRBD1

CDR3aa: CASSVEGKGTGELFF
CDR3nt: TGTGCCAGCAGTGTAGAGGGTAAGGGCACCGGGGAGCTGTTTTTT
abundance: -
j_gene: TRBJ2-2
v_gene: TRBV25-1
d_gene: -

CDR3aa: CASSRLQGADTQYF
CDR3nt: TGTGCCAGCAGTCGATTACAGGGAGCAGATACGCAGTATTTT
abundance: -
j_gene: TRBJ2-3
v_gene: TRBV7-3
d_gene: -

CDR3aa: CASSLGQARNTEAFF
CDR3nt: TGTGCCAGCAGTTTGGGACAGGCCCGGAACACTGAAGCTTTCTTT
abundance: -
j_gene: TRBJ1-1
v_gene: TRBV27
d_gene: TRBD1

CDR3aa: CASSVRYRNPPKTGELFF
CDR3nt: TGTGCCAGCAGTGTTAGGTACAGAAACCCCCCGAAAACCGGGGAGCTGTTTTTT
abundance: -
j_gene: TRBJ2-2
v_gene: TRBV28
d_gene: -

CDR3aa: CASRASGSYEQYF
CDR3nt: TGTGCCAGCAGAGCTAGCGGGAGCTACGAGCAGTACTTC
abundance: -
j_gene: TRBJ2-7
v_gene: TRBV7-9
d_gene: TRBD2

CDR3aa: CASSTGLNSPLHF
CDR3nt: TGCGCCAGCAGCACAGGTTTGAATTCACCCCTCCACTTT
abundance: -
j_gene: TRBJ1-6
v_gene: TRBV5-1
d_gene: -

CDR3aa: CASSLLVDSYNEQFF
CDR3nt: TGTGCCAGCAGCTTGTTGGTGGACTCTTACAATGAGCAGTTCTTC
abundance: -
j_gene: TRBJ2-1
v_gene: TRBV11-3
d_gene: -

CDR3aa: CASSRGQDPSYEQYF
CDR3nt: TGCGCCAGCAGCCGTGGACAGGATCCCTCCTACGAGCAGTACTTC
abundance: once
j_gene: TRBJ2-7
v_gene: TRBV5-1
d_gene: TRBD1

CDR3aa: CASSWGPSTDTQYF
CDR3nt: TGTGCCAGTAGCTGGGGGCCCAGCACAGATACGCAGTATTTT
abundance: -
j_gene: TRBJ2-3
v_gene: TRBV19
d_gene: -

CDR3aa: CASSNRDRGTYEQYF
CDR3nt: TGCGCCAGCAGCAACCGGGACAGGGGTACCTACGAGCAGTACTTC
abundance: -
j_gene: TRBJ2-7
v_gene: TRBV5-1
d_gene: TRBD1

CDR3aa: CASSMDPRQGPYGYTF
CDR3nt: TGTGCCAGTAGTATGGACCCAAGACAGGGCCCCTATGGCTACACCTTC
abundance: -
j_gene: TRBJ1-2
v_gene: TRBV19
d_gene: TRBD1

CDR3aa: CASSPRRDRGLNEQFF
CDR3nt: TGTGCCAGCAGCCCACGCCGGGACAGGGGCCTCAATGAGCAGTTCTTC
abundance: -
j_gene: TRBJ2-1
v_gene: TRBV9
d_gene: TRBD1

CDR3aa: CASSRLVTNTGELFF
CDR3nt: TGCGCCAGCAGCCGGCTAGTCACGAACACCGGGGAGCTGTTTTTT
abundance: -
j_gene: TRBJ2-2
v_gene: TRBV4-3
d_gene: -

CDR3aa: CASSLDPGNEKLFF
CDR3nt: TGTGCCAGCAGCTTAGATCCGGGGAATGAAAAACTGTTTTTT
abundance: -
j_gene: TRBJ1-4
v_gene: TRBV11-2
d_gene: -

CDR3aa: CASSPGTSEYTIYF
CDR3nt: TGTGCCAGCTCACCGGGGACAAGCGAATACACCATATATTTT
abundance: -
j_gene: TRBJ1-3
v_gene: TRBV18
d_gene: -

CDR3aa: CASSQGTGLYGYTF
CDR3nt: TGTGCCAGCAGCCAAGGGACAGGCCTCTATGGCTACACCTTC
abundance: -
j_gene: TRBJ1-2
v_gene: TRBV14
d_gene: TRBD1

CDR3aa: CASSKGGSTDTQYF
CDR3nt: TGTGCCAGCAGCAAAGGAGGTAGCACAGATACGCAGTATTTT
abundance: -
j_gene: TRBJ2-3
v_gene: TRBV11-3
d_gene: -

CDR3aa: CASSGTGGYSYEQYF
CDR3nt: TGTGCCAGCAGCGGGACAGGGGGCTATTCTTACGAGCAGTACTTC
abundance: -
j_gene: TRBJ2-7
v_gene: TRBV5-4
d_gene: TRBD1

CDR3aa: CASSVVGTSGTYNEQFF
CDR3nt: TGTGCCAGCAGCGTAGTCGGTACTAGCGGGACCTACAATGAGCAGTTCTTC
abundance: -
j_gene: TRBJ2-1
v_gene: TRBV9
d_gene: TRBD2

CDR3aa: CASSLVMSSYNEQFF
CDR3nt: TGTGCCAGCAGCTTAGTAATGAGCTCCTACAATGAGCAGTTCTTC
abundance: -
j_gene: TRBJ2-1
v_gene: TRBV7-8
d_gene: -

CDR3aa: CASSERTGLGGTEAFF
CDR3nt: TGTGCCAGCAGTGAAAGGACAGGGCTTGGGGGCACTGAAGCTTTCTTT
abundance: -
j_gene: TRBJ1-1
v_gene: TRBV6-1
d_gene: TRBD1

CDR3aa: CASSVDLGRVYGYTF
CDR3nt: TGTGCCAGCAGCGTAGATTTGGGGAGAGTCTATGGCTACACCTTC
abundance: -
j_gene: TRBJ1-2
v_gene: TRBV9
d_gene: -

CDR3aa: CASSWTSIPYNEQFF
CDR3nt: TGTGCCAGCAGCTGGACTAGTATTCCCTACAATGAGCAGTTCTTC
abundance: once
j_gene: TRBJ2-1
v_gene: TRBV7-2
d_gene: TRBD2

CDR3aa: CASSPLEVGELFF
CDR3nt: TGTGCCAGCAGCCCGCTAGAGGTCGGGGAGCTGTTTTTT
abundance: -
j_gene: TRBJ2-2
v_gene: TRBV7-9
d_gene: -

CDR3aa: CASSPGATMVYEQYF
CDR3nt: TGTGCCAGCTCCCCCGGCGCGACAATGGTCTACGAGCAGTACTTC
abundance: -
j_gene: TRBJ2-7
v_gene: TRBV18
d_gene: -

CDR3aa: CASSLEGQAYQPQHF
CDR3nt: TGTGCCAGCAGCTTAGAGGGGCAGGCCTATCAGCCCCAGCATTTT
abundance: -
j_gene: TRBJ1-5
v_gene: TRBV7-9
d_gene: -

CDR3aa: CSGRTGGTDTQYF
CDR3nt: TGCAGCGGACGCACAGGGGGCACAGATACGCAGTATTTT
abundance: -
j_gene: TRBJ2-3
v_gene: TRBV29-1
d_gene: TRBD1

CDR3aa: CASSRDGGKGYEQYF
CDR3nt: TGTGCCAGCAGCCGGGATGGCGGGAAGGGTTACGAGCAGTACTTC
abundance: -
j_gene: TRBJ2-7
v_gene: TRBV14
d_gene: -

CDR3aa: CAWNSGTAYNEQFF
CDR3nt: TGTGCCTGGAATAGCGGGACCGCCTACAATGAGCAGTTCTTC
abundance: -
j_gene: TRBJ2-1
v_gene: TRBV30
d_gene: TRBD2

CDR3aa: CASSPSGGLYEQYF
CDR3nt: TGTGCCAGTAGTCCCAGCGGCGGCCTCTACGAGCAGTACTTC
abundance: few
j_gene: TRBJ2-7
v_gene: TRBV19
d_gene: -

CDR3aa: CASSEGGGGAGDEQFF
CDR3nt: TGTGCCAGCAGTGAAGGTGGCGGGGGGGCCGGGGATGAGCAGTTCTTC
abundance: -
j_gene: TRBJ2-1
v_gene: TRBV6-1
d_gene: TRBD2

CDR3aa: CASSFEAQNTEAFF
CDR3nt: TGTGCCAGCAGCTTCGAAGCCCAGAACACTGAAGCTTTCTTT
abundance: once
j_gene: TRBJ1-1
v_gene: TRBV7-2
d_gene: -

CDR3aa: CASGPPGGHPTYEQYF
CDR3nt: TGTGCTAGTGGTCCGCCCGGGGGGCATCCCACCTACGAGCAGTACTTC
abundance: -
j_gene: TRBJ2-7
v_gene: TRBV12-5
d_gene: -

CDR3aa: CASSLQGAGGEQYF
CDR3nt: TGCGCCAGCAGCTTGCAGGGGGCAGGGGGCGAGCAGTACTTC
abundance: -
j_gene: TRBJ2-7
v_gene: TRBV5-1
d_gene: TRBD1

CDR3aa: CASSHYFGGNSPLHF
CDR3nt: TGTGCCAGCAGCCATTACTTCGGGGGGAATTCACCCCTCCACTTT
abundance: -
j_gene: TRBJ1-6
v_gene: TRBV14
d_gene: -